The clone carrying this T cell receptor beta chain was counted a few times. The antigen remains unidentified. The germline gives CDR1 MNHEY, CDR2 SVGEGT. The germline V and J ends were trimmed by 6 bases and 7 bases, with 18 bases remaining between them. The CDR3 is 14 residues long. Data came from immunoSEQ multiplex PCR; TCRdb stores just in-frame clones and leaves some out. The sample holds 84,000 or so clones; 89% are singletons and the top ten take over 2%. This record comes from a study of T cell responses to AZD1222 COVID-19 vaccine. The wider study: Investigators merged groups given second doses at roughly 4 or roughly 12 weeks. Study-level points and caveats: Nearly half of spike-specific TCRs reportedly go after variant regions that carry no mutations. No day 14 peak samples; only post-peak repertoires were characterized. Only 6 or 7 individuals given AZD1222 were seropositive at baseline.

Sequencing was performed on peripheral blood, taken on day 0 of AZD1222 vaccination. The source is an adult in good health. This rearrangement joins TRBV6-2 or TRBV6-3 to TRBJ1-2; no clear D. This CDR3 reads CASSLGPSALGYTF. The CDR3, as DNA: TGTGCCAGCAGCCTAGGCCCCTCCGCGCTTGGCTACACCTTC.